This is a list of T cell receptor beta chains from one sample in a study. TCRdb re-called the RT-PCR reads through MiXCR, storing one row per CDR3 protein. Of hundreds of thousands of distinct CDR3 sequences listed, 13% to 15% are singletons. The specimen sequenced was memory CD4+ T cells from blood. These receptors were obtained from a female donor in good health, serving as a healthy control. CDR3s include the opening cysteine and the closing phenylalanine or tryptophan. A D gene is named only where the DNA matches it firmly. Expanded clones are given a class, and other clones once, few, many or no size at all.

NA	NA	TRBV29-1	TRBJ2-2	TGCAGCGTTGGGGGCAGGAGTACGAACACCGGGGAGCTGTTTTTT	CSVGGRSTNTGELFF
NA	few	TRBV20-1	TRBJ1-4	TGCAGTGCTAGGGGAGGGGCGTTTAATGAAAAACTGTTTTTT	CSARGGAFNEKLFF
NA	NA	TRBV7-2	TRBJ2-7	TGTGCCAGCAGATACAGCCCAGGGGACGAGCAGTACTTC	CASRYSPGDEQYF
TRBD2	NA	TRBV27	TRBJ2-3	TGTGCCAGCAGTCGTAGCGGGAGCCGGACAGATACGCAGTATTTT	CASSRSGSRTDTQYF
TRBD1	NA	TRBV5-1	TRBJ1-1	TGCGCCAGCAGCGCCCAGGGGGCGAGTAACACTGAAGCTTTCTTT	CASSAQGASNTEAFF
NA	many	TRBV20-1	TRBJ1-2	TGCAGTGCCGCACGGGGGGGTGATGGCTACACCTTC	CSAARGGDGYTF
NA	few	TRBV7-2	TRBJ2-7	TGTGCCAGCAGCTCTCACCAGGGTTTTCAGTACTTC	CASSSHQGFQYF
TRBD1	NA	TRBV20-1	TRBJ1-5	TGCAGTGCTAGGAACGCCGGGACAGGCCGTAATCAGCCCCAGCATTTT	CSARNAGTGRNQPQHF
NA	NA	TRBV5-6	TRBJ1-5	TGTGCCAGCAGCAAAGGCTCGGGGGCGGGCAATCAGCCCCAGCATTTT	CASSKGSGAGNQPQHF
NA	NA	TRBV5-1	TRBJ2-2	TGCGCCAGCAGCTTGGTAGTTTCCCTTCAGGCCGGGGAGCTGTTTTTT	CASSLVVSLQAGELFF
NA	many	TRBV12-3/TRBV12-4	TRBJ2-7	TGTGCCAGCGGAAGGATCAGGGGAAGCGAGCAGTACTTC	CASGRIRGSEQYF
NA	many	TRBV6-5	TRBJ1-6	TGTGCCAGCAGTTACTCCGAAGGGGATGATTCACCCCTCCACTTT	CASSYSEGDDSPLHF
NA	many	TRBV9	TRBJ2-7	TGTGCCAGCAGCGTAGCGACGGCGGGCTACTACGAGCAGTACTTC	CASSVATAGYYEQYF
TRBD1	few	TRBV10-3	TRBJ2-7	TGTGCCATCACCGGACAGGGGGACGAGCAGTACTTC	CAITGQGDEQYF
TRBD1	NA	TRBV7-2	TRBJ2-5	TGTGCCAGCAGCTTTCAGGGGGCGCGGGAAGAGACCCAGTACTTC	CASSFQGAREETQYF
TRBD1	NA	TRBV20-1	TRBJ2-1	TGCAGTGCCCAGGACAGGGCAAACTACAATGAGCAGTTCTTC	CSAQDRANYNEQFF
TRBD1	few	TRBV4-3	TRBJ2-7	TGCGCCAGCAGCCGAGGTACAGGGGTTTCCTACGAGCAGTACTTC	CASSRGTGVSYEQYF
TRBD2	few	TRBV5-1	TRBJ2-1	TGCGCCAGTTGTCTTTCGGCTAGCGGGACCCACAATGAGCAGTTCTTC	CASCLSASGTHNEQFF
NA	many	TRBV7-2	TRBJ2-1	TGTGCCAGCAGTTCATACGATGAGCAGTTCTTC	CASSSYDEQFF
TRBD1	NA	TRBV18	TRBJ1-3	TGTGCCAGCTCTCAAACGGACAGGGGTGATGGAAACACCATATATTTT	CASSQTDRGDGNTIYF
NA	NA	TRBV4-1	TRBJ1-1	TGCGCCAGCAGCCAAGATCTGTTGCCGACAGGAGAAGCTTTCTTT	CASSQDLLPTGEAFF
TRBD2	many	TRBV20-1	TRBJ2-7	TGCAGTGCACCCCTAGCGGGGAGCTCCTACGAGCAGTACTTC	CSAPLAGSSYEQYF